The 23 T cell receptor beta chains in this list originate from one sample, sequenced in a study of cytomegalovirus exposure and HLA in healthy donors. The protocol was immunoSEQ multiplex PCR, while the TCRdb copy is restricted to in-frame clones and leaves out a portion. The data hold hundreds of thousands of clones, with roughly 90% observed a single time. The sequenced sample consisted of PBMCs. The origin of the receptors is a young woman in good health and CMV-seronegative.

The CDR3 is CASSLISGVAGELFF. CDR3 DNA: TGTGCCAGCAGCTTAATCAGCGGGGTCGCCGGGGAGCTGTTTTTT. This sequence joins TRBV7-2 and TRBJ2-2; 7 bases align to TRBD2. Unmatched junction bases numbered 6, after V lost 2 bases and J lost 6 bases. The V gene's germline CDR1 is SGHTA and CDR2 FQGNSA. The CDR3 sequence is 15 residues long.

V is TRBV5-1 and J is TRBJ1-1, with 7 bases aligning to TRBD1. The V gene end was trimmed by 4 bases and the J gene end by 10 bases; junction bases not matched to a gene: 13. This CDR3 comprises 14 residues. The germline V gene has CDR1 SGHRS and CDR2 YFSETQ. The CDR3 DNA is TGCGCCAGCAGCCTCCTAGGGGGCGGTGACCGAGCTTTCTTT. Translating gives CASSLLGGGDRAFF.

This clone was seen just once. This chain joins TRBV5-1 and TRBJ2-6; 7 bases align to TRBD2. Per germline, CDR1 SGHRS and CDR2 YFSETQ. J was trimmed by 0 bases and V by 0 bases; bases with no gene match: 9. The CDR3 sequence is 19 residues long. The CDR3 region has the DNA TGCGCCAGCAGCTTGGAGGGAGCGGGGTGGGGCTCTGGGGCCAACGTCCTGACTTTC. This sequence encodes CASSLEGAGWGSGANVLTF.

CDR3 in amino acids: CASSLEGGSRYNEQFF. For the CDR3, the DNA is TGCGCCAGCAGCTTGGAAGGCGGGAGCCGATACAATGAGCAGTTCTTC. The genes are TRBV5-1 and TRBJ2-1; 7 positions match TRBD2. Germline V CDR1 and CDR2: SGHRS, YFSETQ. V was clipped by 0 bases and J by 4 bases; unmatched bases: 7. This CDR3 has 16 residues.

Of note for this clone: One junction end disagrees with the germline gene, perhaps due to a read error. The chain links TRBV7-3 to TRBJ2-2, with 10 bases lining up with TRBD2. The CDR3 sequence is 17 residues long. The germline V gene has CDR1 SGHTA and CDR2 FQGTGA. CDR3 amino acids: CASSLKGLADNTGELFF. The CDR3 DNA follows: TGTGCCAGCAGTTTAAAAGGACTAGCGGATAACACCGGGGAGCTGTTTTTT. Full variable domain (remainder filled in from reference TRBV7-3 and TRBJ2-2): GAGVSQTPSNKVTEKGKYVELRCDPISGHTALYWYRQSLGQGPEFLIYFQGTGAADDSGLPNDRFFAVRPEGSVSTLKIQRTERGDSAVYLCASSLKGLADNTGELFFGEGSRLTVL.

This chain joins TRBV12-5 and TRBJ2-7, with TRBD1 matching 8 bases. Germline CDR1 LGHNT, CDR2 FRNRAP. CDR3 length: 16 amino acids. V shed 0 bases and J 6 bases; nucleotides not matched to a gene: 10. The CDR3 is CASGLVAGQGYGEQYF. DNA for the CDR3: TGTGCTAGTGGTTTGGTGGCCGGACAGGGATACGGCGAGCAGTACTTC.

The V gene is TRBV11-2, the J gene TRBJ1-2, with 7 nucleotides matching TRBD1. Germline assignment: CDR1 SGHAT and CDR2 FQNNGV. The CDR3 is 13 residues long. V lost 5 bases, J lost 4 bases, and 4 bases stayed unmatched. CDR3 bases: TGTGCCAGCAGCCCCAGGACAGGCTATGGCTACACCTTC. Translating gives CASSPRTGYGYTF. Using reference TRBV11-2 and TRBJ1-2 for the parts outside the CDR3, the full variable domain is EAGVAQSPRYKIIEKRQSVAFWCNPISGHATLYWYQQILGQGPKLLIQFQNNGVVDDSQLPKDRFSAERLKGVDSTLKIQPAKLEDSAVYLCASSPRTGYGYTFGSGTRLTVV.

The chain couples TRBV6-5 to TRBJ2-2; 9 bases are a match to TRBD1. This CDR3 is built from 15 residues. J gave up 6 bases and V 4 bases, and 6 bases lay outside the gene matches. CDR1 MNHEY and CDR2 SVGAGI come from the germline V gene. CDR3 sequence: CASSLQGAAAGELFF. DNA of the CDR3: TGTGCCAGCAGTTTACAGGGGGCGGCGGCCGGGGAGCTGTTTTTT.

The chain is built from TRBV10-1 and TRBJ1-2; D possibly corresponds to TRBD1 (6 bases). Germline values: CDR1 WNHNN, CDR2 SYGVQD (reference sequence). V was shortened by 8 bases and J by 5 bases, with 24 bases between the two germline ends. The CDR3 covers 16 residues. The CDR3 nucleotides read TGCGCCAGCGGATTATCCAGGGAGGGGGACCCTTATGGCTACACCTTC. Its translation is CASGLSREGDPYGYTF.

The chain employs TRBV12-2 and TRBJ2-7; the table calls TRBD2, which could not be checked here. TRBV12-2 corresponds to a pseudogene. This CDR3 has 12 residues. The CDR3 loop is CASRIYGAGKPF. The CDR3 DNA sequence: TGTGCAAGTCGCATATATGGGGCGGGAAAACCCTTC.

This clone was recorded a few times. This chain uses TRBV2 with TRBJ2-7; possible D gene TRBD2, 5 bases. V was clipped by 8 bases and J by 6 bases, with 8 bases between them. Germline V gene data show CDR1 as SNHLY and CDR2 as FYNNEI. This CDR3 spans 10 amino acids. The CDR3 loop reads CASGRIEQYF. The DNA of the CDR3 is TGTGCCAGCGGGAGAATCGAGCAGTACTTC.

J is TRBJ1-2 and V is TRBV5-1, with D perhaps matching TRBD1 (6 bases). This CDR3 comprises 14 residues. V lost 4 bases to trimming and J lost 6 bases, with 16 bases between them. CDR1 is SGHRS and CDR2 is YFSETQ in the germline V gene. CDR3 in amino acids: CASSPLAGGDGYTF. As DNA, the CDR3 is TGCGCCAGCAGCCCATTGGCTGGGGGCGATGGCTACACCTTC.

V gene TRBV14 combines with J gene TRBJ1-6; D unclear. Germline CDR1 is SGHDN and CDR2 is FVKESK. The ends were cut back, 5 bases at V and 5 bases at J, with 7 bases in the middle. The CDR3 extends over 13 amino acids. CDR3: CASSSRHNSPLHF. The DNA for the CDR3 is TGTGCCAGCAGCTCCAGGCATAATTCACCCCTCCACTTT.

This chain connects TRBV9 to TRBJ2-2, with 10 positions matching TRBD2. Germline V gives CDR1 SGDLS, CDR2 YYNGEE. The CDR3 length is 17 residues. With V trimmed by 0 bases and J by 4 bases, 6 bases remained unmatched. This chain's CDR3 is CASSVGRAGGPTGELFF. CDR3 DNA sequence: TGTGCCAGCAGCGTAGGTAGAGCGGGAGGGCCCACCGGGGAGCTGTTTTTT.

The V call is TRBV5-1, the J call TRBJ1-4; TRBD1 aligns across 9 bases. Germline V gene data show CDR1 as SGHRS and CDR2 as YFSETQ. The CDR3 totals 15 residues. J was trimmed by 10 bases and V by 4 bases; bases with no gene match: 11. This chain's CDR3 is CASSHPGTGPVKLFF. CDR3 coding DNA: TGCGCCAGCAGCCATCCCGGGACAGGGCCTGTAAAACTGTTTTTT.

V and J are TRBV28 and TRBJ2-7; tentative D call: TRBD1 (5 bases). This CDR3 is 14 amino acids long. Deletions cut 2 bases from V and 3 bases from J, with 11 bases between. Germline CDR1 MDHEN, CDR2 SYDVKM. The CDR3 nucleotides read TGTGCCAGCAGTTTAATAGGGGCGCGCTACGAGCAGTACTTC. Its translation: CASSLIGARYEQYF.

V usage is TRBV30 and J usage is TRBJ2-2; D unclear. V was pared by 0 bases and J by 8 bases, with 10 bases between. Germline CDR1 reads GTSNPN; CDR2 reads SVGIG (reference sequence). CDR3 length: 13 residues. CDR3 residues: CAWSVAGRGELFF. The DNA for the CDR3 is TGTGCCTGGAGTGTAGCAGGCCGTGGGGAGCTGTTTTTT.

This chain links TRBV5-1 with TRBJ2-2; tentative D call: TRBD1 (5 bases). The CDR3 is 14 residues long. Deletions cut 6 bases from V and 4 bases from J, with 13 bases between. CDR1 and CDR2 (germline): SGHRS, YFSETQ. CDR3: CASTATVTTGELFF. Here the CDR3 DNA reads TGCGCCAGCACCGCGACAGTTACCACCGGGGAGCTGTTTTTT.

This chain uses TRBV28 with TRBJ1-5; no reliable D call. V lost 4 bases and J lost 3, with 10 bases in between. The germline gives CDR1 MDHEN, CDR2 SYDVKM. The CDR3 consists of 14 residues. Here the CDR3 reads CASSSVAFNQPQHF. DNA for the CDR3: TGTGCCAGCAGTTCCGTGGCTTTCAATCAGCCCCAGCATTTT.

V is TRBV28 and J is TRBJ2-7; TRBD1 aligns across 11 bases. Germline CDR1 MDHEN, CDR2 SYDVKM. The V gene end was trimmed by 1 base and the J gene end by 7 bases; junction bases not matched to a gene: 12. The CDR3 loop spans 17 amino acids. The CDR3 nucleotides are TGTGCCAGCAGTTTATTTCTCTCCGGGACAGGGGGACGAGAGCAGTACTTC. The encoded protein is CASSLFLSGTGGREQYF.

The chain links TRBV4-3 to TRBJ2-7; D may be TRBD1 (5 bases). Looked up from germline, CDR1 is LGHNA and CDR2 is YSLEER. V was trimmed by 1 base and J by 2 bases, leaving 12 bases between them. CDR3 size: 15 residues. CDR3 protein: CASSQATGDPYEQYF. CDR3 sequence (DNA): TGCGCCAGCAGCCAAGCCACAGGTGACCCCTACGAGCAGTACTTC.

The V gene is TRBV5-1, the J gene TRBJ2-7, with TRBD2 matching 9 bases. Unmatched junction bases numbered 5, after V lost 4 bases and J lost 3 bases. The CDR3 covers 14 residues. Germline V gives CDR1 SGHRS, CDR2 YFSETQ. The CDR3 is CASSRAGGRYEQYF. CDR3 nucleotides: TGCGCCAGCAGCCGAGCGGGAGGACGCTACGAGCAGTACTTC. Supplemented by reference TRBV5-1 and TRBJ2-7, the full variable domain reads KAGVTQTPRYLIKTRGQQVTLSCSPISGHRSVSWYQQTPGQGLQFLFEYFSETQRNKGNFPGRFSGRQFSNSRSEMNVSTLELGDSALYLCASSRAGGRYEQYFGPGTRLTVT.

This chain connects TRBV6-5 to TRBJ2-1; D is uncertain. The CDR3 is 13 amino acids. The ends were cut back, 6 bases at V and 4 bases at J, with 10 bases in the middle. Per germline, CDR1 MNHEY and CDR2 SVGAGI. The CDR3 reads CASRLTDYNEQFF. The DNA for the CDR3 is TGTGCCAGCAGATTAACAGATTACAATGAGCAGTTCTTC.